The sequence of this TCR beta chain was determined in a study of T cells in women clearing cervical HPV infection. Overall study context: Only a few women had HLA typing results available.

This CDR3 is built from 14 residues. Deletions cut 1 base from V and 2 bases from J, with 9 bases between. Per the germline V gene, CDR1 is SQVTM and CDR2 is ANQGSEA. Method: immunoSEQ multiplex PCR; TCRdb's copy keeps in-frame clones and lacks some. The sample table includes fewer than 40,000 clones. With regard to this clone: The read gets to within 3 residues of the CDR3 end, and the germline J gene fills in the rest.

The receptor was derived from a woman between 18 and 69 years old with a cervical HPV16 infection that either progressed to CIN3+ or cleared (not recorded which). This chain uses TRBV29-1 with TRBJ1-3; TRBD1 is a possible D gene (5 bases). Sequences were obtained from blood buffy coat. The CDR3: CSVEVGRAGNTIYF. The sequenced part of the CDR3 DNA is TGCAGCGTTGAAGTAGGCAGGGCTGGAAACACC.